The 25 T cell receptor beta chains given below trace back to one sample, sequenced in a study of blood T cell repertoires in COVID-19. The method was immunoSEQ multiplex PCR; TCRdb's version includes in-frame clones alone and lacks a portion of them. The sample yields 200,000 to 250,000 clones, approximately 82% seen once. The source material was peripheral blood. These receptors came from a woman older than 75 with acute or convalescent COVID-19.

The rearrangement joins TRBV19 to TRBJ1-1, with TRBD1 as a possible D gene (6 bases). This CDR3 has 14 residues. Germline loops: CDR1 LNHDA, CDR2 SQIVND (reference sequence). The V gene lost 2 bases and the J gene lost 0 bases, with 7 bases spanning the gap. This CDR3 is CASSIQGMNTEAFF. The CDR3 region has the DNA TGTGCCAGTAGTATACAGGGGATGAACACTGAAGCTTTCTTT.

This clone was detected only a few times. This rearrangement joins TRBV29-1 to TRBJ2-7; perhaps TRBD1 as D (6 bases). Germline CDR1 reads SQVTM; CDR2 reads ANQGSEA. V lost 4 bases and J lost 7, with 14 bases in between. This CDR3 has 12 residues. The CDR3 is CSVGPGHREQYF. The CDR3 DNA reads TGCAGCGTTGGACCGGGACATCGGGAGCAGTACTTC.

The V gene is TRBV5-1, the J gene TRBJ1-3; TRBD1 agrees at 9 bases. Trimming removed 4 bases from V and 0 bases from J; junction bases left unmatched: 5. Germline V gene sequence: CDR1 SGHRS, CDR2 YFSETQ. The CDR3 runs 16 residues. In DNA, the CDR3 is TGCGCCAGCAGCGTGGGACAGGGCAACTCTGGAAACACCATATATTTT. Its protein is CASSVGQGNSGNTIYF.

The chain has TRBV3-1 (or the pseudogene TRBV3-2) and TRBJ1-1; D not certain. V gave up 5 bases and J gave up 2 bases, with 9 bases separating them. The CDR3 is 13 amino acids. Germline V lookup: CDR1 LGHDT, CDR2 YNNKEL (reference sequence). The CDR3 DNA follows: TGTGCCAGCAGCGCTAAGTCCAACACTGAAGCTTTCTTT. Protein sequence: CASSAKSNTEAFF.

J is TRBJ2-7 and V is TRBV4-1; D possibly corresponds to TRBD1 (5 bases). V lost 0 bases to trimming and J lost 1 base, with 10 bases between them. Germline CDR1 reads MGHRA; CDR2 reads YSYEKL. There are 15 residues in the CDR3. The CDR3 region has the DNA TGCGCCAGCAGCCAAGACAGGGTTAATTCCTACGAGCAGTACTTC. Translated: CASSQDRVNSYEQYF.

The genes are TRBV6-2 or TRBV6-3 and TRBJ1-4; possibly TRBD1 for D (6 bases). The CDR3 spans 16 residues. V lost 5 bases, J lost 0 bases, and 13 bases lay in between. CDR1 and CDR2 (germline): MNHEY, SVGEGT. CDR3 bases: TGTGCCAGCAGTCCCTCAGGGGATCCAACTAATGAAAAACTGTTTTTT. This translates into CASSPSGDPTNEKLFF.

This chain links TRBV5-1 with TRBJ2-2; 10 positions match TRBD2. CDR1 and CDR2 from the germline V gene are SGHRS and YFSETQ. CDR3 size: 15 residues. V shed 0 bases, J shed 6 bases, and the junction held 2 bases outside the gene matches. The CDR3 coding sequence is TGCGCCAGCAGCTTGGTCAGCGGGGGGGCCGGGGAGCTGTTTTTT. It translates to CASSLVSGGAGELFF.

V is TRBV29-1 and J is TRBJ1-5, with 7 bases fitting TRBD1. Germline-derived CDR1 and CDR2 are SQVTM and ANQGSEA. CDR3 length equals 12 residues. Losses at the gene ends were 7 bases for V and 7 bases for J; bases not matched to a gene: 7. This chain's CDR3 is CSAQQGTQPQHF. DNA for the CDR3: TGCAGCGCTCAACAGGGGACCCAGCCCCAGCATTTT.

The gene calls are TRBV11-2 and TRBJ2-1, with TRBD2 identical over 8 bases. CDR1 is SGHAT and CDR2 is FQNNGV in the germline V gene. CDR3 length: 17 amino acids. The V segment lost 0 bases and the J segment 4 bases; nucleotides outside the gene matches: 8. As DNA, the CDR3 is TGTGCCAGCAGCTTAGATCCAGCGGGAGTAAGATACAATGAGCAGTTCTTC. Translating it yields CASSLDPAGVRYNEQFF. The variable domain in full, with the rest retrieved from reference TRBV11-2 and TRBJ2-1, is EAGVAQSPRYKIIEKRQSVAFWCNPISGHATLYWYQQILGQGPKLLIQFQNNGVVDDSQLPKDRFSAERLKGVDSTLKIQPAKLEDSAVYLCASSLDPAGVRYNEQFFGPGTRLTVL.

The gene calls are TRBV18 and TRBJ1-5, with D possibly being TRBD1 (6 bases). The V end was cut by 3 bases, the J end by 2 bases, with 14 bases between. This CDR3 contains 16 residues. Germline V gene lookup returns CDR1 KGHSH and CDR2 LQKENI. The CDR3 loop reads CASSPGTNTGNQPQHF. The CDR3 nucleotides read TGTGCCAGCTCACCTGGGACAAATACGGGCAATCAGCCCCAGCATTTT.

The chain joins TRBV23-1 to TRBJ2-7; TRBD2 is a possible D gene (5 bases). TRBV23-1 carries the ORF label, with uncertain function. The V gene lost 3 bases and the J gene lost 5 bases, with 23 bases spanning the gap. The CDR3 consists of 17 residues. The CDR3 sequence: CASSHRLEGTYCDEQYF. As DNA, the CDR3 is TGCGCCAGCAGTCACCGTCTCGAGGGTACGTATTGTGACGAGCAGTACTTC.

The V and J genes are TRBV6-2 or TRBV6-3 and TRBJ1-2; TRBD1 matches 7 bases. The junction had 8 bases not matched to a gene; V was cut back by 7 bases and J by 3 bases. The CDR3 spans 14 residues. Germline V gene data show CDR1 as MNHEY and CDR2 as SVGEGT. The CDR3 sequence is CASTPGGADYGYTF. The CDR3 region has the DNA TGTGCCAGCACCCCAGGGGGAGCGGACTATGGCTACACCTTC.

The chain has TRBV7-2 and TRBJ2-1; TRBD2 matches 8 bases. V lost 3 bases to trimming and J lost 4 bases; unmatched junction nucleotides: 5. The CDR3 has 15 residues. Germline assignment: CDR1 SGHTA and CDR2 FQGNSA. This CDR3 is CASSLLAGIYNEQFF. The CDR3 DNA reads TGTGCCAGCAGCTTGCTAGCGGGCATTTACAATGAGCAGTTCTTC. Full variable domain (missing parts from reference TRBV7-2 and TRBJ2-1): GAGVSQSPSNKVTEKGKDVELRCDPISGHTALYWYRQSLGQGLEFLIYFQGNSAPDKSGLPSDRFSAERTGGSVSTLTIQRTQQEDSAVYLCASSLLAGIYNEQFFGPGTRLTVL.

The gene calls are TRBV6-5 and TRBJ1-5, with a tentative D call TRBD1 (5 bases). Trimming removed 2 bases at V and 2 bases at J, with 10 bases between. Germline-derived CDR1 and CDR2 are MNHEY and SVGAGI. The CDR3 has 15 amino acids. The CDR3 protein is CASSYAGMGNQPQHF. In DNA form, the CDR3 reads TGTGCCAGCAGTTACGCAGGGATGGGCAATCAGCCCCAGCATTTT.

CDR3 region: CASKSGGTQPQHF. DNA for the CDR3: TGTGCCAGTAAGTCGGGGGGCACTCAGCCCCAGCATTTT. The rearrangement joins TRBV19 to TRBJ1-5, with TRBD1 as a possible D gene (6 bases). Germline V gene lookup returns CDR1 LNHDA and CDR2 SQIVND (reference sequence). CDR3 length: 13 amino acids. Trimming stripped 7 bases from V and 6 bases from J, with 13 bases between.

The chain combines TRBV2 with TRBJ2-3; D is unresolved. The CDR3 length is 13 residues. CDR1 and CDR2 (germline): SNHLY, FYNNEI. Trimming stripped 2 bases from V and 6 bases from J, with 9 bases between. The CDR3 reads CASSEFTGDTQYF. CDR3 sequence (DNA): TGTGCCAGCAGTGAATTTACCGGTGATACGCAGTATTTT.

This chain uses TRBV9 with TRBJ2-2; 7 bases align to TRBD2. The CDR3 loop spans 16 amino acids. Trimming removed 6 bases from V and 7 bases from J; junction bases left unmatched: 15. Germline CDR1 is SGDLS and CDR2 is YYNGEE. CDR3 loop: CASTPSGGSSYGELFF. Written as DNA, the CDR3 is TGTGCCAGCACTCCCAGTGGCGGGAGTTCTTACGGGGAGCTGTTTTTT.

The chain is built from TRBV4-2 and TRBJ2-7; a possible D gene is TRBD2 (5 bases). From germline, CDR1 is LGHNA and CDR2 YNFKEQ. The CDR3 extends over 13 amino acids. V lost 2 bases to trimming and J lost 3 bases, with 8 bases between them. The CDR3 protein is CASSQPGNYEQYF. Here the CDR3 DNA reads TGTGCCAGCAGCCAACCGGGGAACTACGAGCAGTACTTC.

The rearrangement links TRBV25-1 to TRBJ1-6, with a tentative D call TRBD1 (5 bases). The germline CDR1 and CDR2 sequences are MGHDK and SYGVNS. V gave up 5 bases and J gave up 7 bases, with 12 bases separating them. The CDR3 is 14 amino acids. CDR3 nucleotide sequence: TGTGCCAGCAGTACCCCGGAGGGGAATTCACCCCTCCACTTT. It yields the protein CASSTPEGNSPLHF.

CDR3 in amino acids: CASSQVQSANTGELFF. As DNA, the CDR3 is TGTGCCAGCAGCCAAGTCCAGAGCGCGAACACCGGGGAGCTGTTTTTT. This chain connects TRBV28 to TRBJ2-2, with D hard to call. The CDR3 runs to 16 residues. Per germline, CDR1 MDHEN and CDR2 SYDVKM. V lost 6 bases and J lost 0, with 14 bases in between.

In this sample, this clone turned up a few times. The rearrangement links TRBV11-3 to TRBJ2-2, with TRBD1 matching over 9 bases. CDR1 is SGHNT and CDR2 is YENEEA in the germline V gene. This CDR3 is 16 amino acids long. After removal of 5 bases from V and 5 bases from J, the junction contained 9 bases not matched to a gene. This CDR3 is CASSRGQGRETGELFF. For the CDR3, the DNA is TGTGCCAGCAGCCGAGGACAGGGGAGGGAGACCGGGGAGCTGTTTTTT. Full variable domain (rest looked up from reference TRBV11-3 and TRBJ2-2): EAGVVQSPRYKIIEKKQPVAFWCNPISGHNTLYWYLQNLGQGPELLIRYENEEAVDDSQLPKDRFSAERLKGVDSTLKIQPAELGDSAVYLCASSRGQGRETGELFFGEGSRLTVL.

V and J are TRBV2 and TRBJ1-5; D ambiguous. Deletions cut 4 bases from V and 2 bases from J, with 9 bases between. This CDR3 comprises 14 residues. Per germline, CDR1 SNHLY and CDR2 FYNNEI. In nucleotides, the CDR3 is TGTGCCAGCAGTGTCTTCGAGGGCAATCAGCCCCAGCATTTT. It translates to CASSVFEGNQPQHF.

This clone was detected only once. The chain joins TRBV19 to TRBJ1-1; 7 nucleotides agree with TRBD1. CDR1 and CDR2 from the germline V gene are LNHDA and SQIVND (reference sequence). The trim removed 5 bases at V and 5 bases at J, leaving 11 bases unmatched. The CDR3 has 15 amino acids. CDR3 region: CASSPQTGWRTEAFF. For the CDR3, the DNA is TGTGCCAGTAGTCCGCAGACAGGGTGGAGAACTGAAGCTTTCTTT.

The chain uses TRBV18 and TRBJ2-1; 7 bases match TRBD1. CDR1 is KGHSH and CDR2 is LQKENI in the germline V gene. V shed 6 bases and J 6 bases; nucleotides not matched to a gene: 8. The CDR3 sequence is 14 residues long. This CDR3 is CASSPGAGGNEQFF. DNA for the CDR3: TGTGCCAGCTCCCCCGGAGCAGGGGGCAATGAGCAGTTCTTC.

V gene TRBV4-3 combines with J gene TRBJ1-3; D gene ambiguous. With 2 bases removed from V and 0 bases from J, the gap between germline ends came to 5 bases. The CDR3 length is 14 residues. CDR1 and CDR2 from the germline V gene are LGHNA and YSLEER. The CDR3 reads CASSQSHSGNTIYF. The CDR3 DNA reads TGCGCCAGCAGCCAATCCCACTCTGGAAACACCATATATTTT.